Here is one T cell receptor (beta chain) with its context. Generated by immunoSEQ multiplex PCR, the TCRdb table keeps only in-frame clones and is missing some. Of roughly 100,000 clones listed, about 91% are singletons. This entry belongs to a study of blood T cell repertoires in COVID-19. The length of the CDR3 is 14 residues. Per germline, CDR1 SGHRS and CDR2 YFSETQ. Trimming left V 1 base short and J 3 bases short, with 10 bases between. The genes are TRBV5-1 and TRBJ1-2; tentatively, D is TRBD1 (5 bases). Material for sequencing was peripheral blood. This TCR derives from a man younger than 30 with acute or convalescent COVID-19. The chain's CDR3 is CASSLTQGDYGYTF. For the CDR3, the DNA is TGCGCCAGCAGCTTGACCCAGGGCGACTATGGCTACACCTTC.